This TCR beta chain appears in the sequencing data of a study of blood T cell repertoires in COVID-19. Study at large: COVID-19 samples collected from the United States, Italy and Spain covered acute and convalescent phases. The analysed material was cDNA or gDNA that came from T cells, B-cell-depleted T cells, or PBMCs.

As handled by the study authors: Scientists estimated how many nucleated cells there were by amplifying reference gene primers. Clones were sequenced by immunoSEQ multiplex PCR, and TCRdb holds only the in-frame ones, with some missing. V and J calls and clone size are those listed in that table; D and trimming were worked out from the DNA. The sample holds about 62,000 clones, 86% seen once. Germline V gene lookup returns CDR1 MNHEY and CDR2 SMNVEV (reference sequence). Trimming at V came to 0 bases and at J to 8 bases, leaving 4 bases not matched to a gene. CDR3 size: 14 residues. Sequenced sample: peripheral blood. V usage is TRBV27 and J usage is TRBJ1-2; 9 positions agree with TRBD1. This sequence originates from a woman aged 80 or older with acute or convalescent COVID-19. The CDR3 sequence: CASSLSGQGSGYTF. CDR3 nucleotides: TGTGCCAGCAGTTTATCGGGACAGGGTTCCGGCTACACCTTC.